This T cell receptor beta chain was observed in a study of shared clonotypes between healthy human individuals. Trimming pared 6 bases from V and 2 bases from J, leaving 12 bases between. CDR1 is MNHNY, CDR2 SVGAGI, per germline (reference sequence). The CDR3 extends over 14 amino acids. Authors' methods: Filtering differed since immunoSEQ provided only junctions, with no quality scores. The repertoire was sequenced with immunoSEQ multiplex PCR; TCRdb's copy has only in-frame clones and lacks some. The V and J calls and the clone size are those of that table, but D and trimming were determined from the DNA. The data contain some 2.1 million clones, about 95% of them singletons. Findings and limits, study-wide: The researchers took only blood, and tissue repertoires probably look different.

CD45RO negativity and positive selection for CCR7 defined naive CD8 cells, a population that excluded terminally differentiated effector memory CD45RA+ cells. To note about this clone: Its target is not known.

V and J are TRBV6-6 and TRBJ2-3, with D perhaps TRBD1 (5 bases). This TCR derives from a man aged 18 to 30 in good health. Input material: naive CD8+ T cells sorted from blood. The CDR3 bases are TGTGCCAGCAGGGTAGGGGCCAACACAGATACGCAGTATTTT. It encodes CASRVGANTDTQYF.